This note documents a single T cell receptor (beta chain) sequence. Its antigen remains unidentified. The junction differs from germline at one of its ends, possibly a read error. The immunoSEQ assay was v3. TCRdb keeps only in-frame clones here, not all; method: immunoSEQ multiplex PCR. The sample has about 48,000 clones; about two thirds are singletons. The source of the sample is a study of TIL therapy for anti-PD-1-resistant metastatic lung cancer. Study-level findings and limits: Patients were highly selected, enriched for treatment-naive, never-smoker and oncogene-addicted cases.

The time point here: pre-treatment sample, taken before nivolumab and TIL therapy. Pleural nodules or supraclavicular lymph nodes made up most of the excised metastases sampled. The source was tumor tissue, collected at baseline. This TCR derives from a person aged 25-79 years with non-small cell lung cancer.

CDR3 sequence reads: CASREEQGLSSPLHF. The CDR3 DNA sequence: TGTGCCAGCAGGGAAGAACAGGGTTTAAGTTCACCCCTCCACTTT. The rearrangement joins TRBV2 to TRBJ1-6, with a tentative D call TRBD1 (6 bases). Germline loops: CDR1 SNHLY, CDR2 FYNNEI. The CDR3 extends over 15 amino acids.